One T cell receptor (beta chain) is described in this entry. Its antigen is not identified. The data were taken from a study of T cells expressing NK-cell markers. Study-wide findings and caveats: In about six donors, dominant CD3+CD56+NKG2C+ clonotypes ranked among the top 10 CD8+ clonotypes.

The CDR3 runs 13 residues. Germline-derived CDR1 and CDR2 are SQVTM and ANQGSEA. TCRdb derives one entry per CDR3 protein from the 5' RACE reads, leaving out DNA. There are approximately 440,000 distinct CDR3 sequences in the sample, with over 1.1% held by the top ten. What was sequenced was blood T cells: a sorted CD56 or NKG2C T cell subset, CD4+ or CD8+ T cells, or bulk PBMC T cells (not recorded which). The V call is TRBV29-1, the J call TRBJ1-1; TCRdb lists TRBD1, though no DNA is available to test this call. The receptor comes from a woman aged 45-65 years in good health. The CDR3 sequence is CSGVAGTGTEAFF.